This T cell receptor beta chain was recovered during a study of human T cells and chemical hapten exposure. Study-level information: Variability of per-sample TCR yields stemmed mainly from small differences in pooled library volume.

Time point here: healthy volunteer bleed at 6 weeks. Total RNA came from unfractionated whole blood. As regards this clonotype: Its target is unknown.

Broader study findings: Unchanged with DPC sensitization were TCRs above 1 in 1000 frequency.

Individual cDNA molecules each carried unique molecular identifiers attached by the library. In the original processing: TCR counts had a median of 95,638 per sample and spanned roughly 23,224 to 700,000. TCRdb fed the RACE reads into MiXCR, producing one record per CDR3 protein. None of the V and J calls come from the authors' own analysis; TCRdb made them. The data contain about 47,000 distinct CDR3 sequences, 3.7% of them singletons. The CDR3 consists of 18 residues. Germline CDR1 LGHDT, CDR2 YNNKEL (reference sequence). Trimming stripped 0 bases from V and 3 bases from J, with 18 bases between. The source of this sequence is a human donor in good health. Some clones in this sample may be carry-over from other donors' samples. The V and J genes are TRBV3-1 and TRBJ2-1; a possible D gene is TRBD2 (6 bases). What was sequenced was whole blood. The DNA for the CDR3 is TGTGCCAGCAGCCAAGATCAAGGGGTGGACTACCTCTACAATGAGCAGTTCTTC. This sequence encodes CASSQDQGVDYLYNEQFF.